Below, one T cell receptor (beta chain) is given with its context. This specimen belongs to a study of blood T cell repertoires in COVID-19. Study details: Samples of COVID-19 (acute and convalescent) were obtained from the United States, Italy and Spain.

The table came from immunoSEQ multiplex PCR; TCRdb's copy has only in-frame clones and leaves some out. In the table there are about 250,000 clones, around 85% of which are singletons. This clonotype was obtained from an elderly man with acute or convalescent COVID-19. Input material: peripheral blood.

The CDR3 bases are TGCAGCGTTGGGCGGTGGGGCGTGAATGAGCAGTTCTTC. Protein product: CSVGRWGVNEQFF. The gene calls are TRBV29-1 and TRBJ2-1, with D possibly TRBD1 on 5 matching bases. The CDR3 is made up of 13 amino acids. The germline V gene encodes CDR1 SQVTM and CDR2 ANQGSEA. The V and J ends lost 4 bases and 7 bases respectively, with 14 bases between them.